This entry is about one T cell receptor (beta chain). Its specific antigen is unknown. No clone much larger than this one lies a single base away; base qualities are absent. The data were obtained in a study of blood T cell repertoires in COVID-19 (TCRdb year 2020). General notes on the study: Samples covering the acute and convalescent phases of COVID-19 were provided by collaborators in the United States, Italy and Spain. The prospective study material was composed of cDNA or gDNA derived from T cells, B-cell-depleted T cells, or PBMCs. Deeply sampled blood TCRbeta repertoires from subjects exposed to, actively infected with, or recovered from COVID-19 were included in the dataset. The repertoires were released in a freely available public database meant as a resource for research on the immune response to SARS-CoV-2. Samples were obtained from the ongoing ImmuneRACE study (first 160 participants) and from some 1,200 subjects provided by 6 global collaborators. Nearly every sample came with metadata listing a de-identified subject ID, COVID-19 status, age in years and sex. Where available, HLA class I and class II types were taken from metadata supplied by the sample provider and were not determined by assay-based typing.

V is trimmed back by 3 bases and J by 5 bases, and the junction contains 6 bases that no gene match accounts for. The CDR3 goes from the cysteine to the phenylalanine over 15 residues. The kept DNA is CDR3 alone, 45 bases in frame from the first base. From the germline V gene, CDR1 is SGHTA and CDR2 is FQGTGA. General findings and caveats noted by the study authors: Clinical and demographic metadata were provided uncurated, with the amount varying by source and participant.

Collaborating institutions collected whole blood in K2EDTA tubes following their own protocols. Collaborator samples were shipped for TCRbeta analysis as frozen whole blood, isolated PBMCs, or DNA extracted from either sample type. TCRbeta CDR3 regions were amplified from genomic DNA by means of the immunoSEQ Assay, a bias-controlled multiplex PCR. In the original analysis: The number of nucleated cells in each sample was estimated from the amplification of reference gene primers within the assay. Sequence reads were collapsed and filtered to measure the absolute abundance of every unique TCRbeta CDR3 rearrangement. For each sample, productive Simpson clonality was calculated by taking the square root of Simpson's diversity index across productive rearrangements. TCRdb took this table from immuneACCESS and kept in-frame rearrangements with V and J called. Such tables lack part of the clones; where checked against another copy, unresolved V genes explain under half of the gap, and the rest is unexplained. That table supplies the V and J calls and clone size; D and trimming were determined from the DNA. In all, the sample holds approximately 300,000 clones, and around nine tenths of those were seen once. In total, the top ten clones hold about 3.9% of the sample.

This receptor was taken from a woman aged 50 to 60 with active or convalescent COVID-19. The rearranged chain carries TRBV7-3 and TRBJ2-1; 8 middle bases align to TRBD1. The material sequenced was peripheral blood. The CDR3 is CASSFSGTGDNEQFF. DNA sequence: TGTGCCAGCAGCTTTTCCGGGACAGGAGACAATGAGCAGTTCTTC.